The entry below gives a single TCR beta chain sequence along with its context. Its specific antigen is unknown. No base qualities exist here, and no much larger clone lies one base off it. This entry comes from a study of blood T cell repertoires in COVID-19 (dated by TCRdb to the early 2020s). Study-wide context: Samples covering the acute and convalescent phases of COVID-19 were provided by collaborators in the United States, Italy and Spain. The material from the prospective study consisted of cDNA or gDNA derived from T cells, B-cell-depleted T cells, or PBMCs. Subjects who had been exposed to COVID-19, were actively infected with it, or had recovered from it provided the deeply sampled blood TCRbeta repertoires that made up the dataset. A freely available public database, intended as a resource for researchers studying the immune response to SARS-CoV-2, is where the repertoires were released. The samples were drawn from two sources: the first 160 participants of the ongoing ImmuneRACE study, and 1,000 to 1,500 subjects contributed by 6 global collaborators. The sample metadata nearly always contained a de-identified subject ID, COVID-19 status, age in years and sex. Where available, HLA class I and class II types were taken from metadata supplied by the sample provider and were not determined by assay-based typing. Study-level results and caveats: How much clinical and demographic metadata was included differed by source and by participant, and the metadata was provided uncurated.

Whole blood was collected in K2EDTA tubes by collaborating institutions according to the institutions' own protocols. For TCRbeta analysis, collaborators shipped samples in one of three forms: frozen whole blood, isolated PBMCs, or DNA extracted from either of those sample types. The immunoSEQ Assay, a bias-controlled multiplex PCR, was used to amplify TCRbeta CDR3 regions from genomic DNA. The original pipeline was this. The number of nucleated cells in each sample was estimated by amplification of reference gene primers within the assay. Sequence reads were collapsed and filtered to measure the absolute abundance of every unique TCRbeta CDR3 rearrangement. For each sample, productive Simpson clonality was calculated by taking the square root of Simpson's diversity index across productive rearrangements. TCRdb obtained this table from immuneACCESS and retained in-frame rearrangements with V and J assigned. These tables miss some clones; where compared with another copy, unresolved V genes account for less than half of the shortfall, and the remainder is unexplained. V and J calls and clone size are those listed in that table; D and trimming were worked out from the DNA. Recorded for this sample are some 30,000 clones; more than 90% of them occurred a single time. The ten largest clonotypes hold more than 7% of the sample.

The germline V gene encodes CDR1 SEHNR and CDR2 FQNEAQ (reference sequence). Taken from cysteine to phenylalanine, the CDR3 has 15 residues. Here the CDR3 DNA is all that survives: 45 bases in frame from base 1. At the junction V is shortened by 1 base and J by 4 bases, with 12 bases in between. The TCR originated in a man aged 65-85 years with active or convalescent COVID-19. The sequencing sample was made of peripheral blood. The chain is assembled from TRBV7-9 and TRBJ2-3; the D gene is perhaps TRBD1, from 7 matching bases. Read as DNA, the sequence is TGTGCCAGCAGCTTAGGACAGGGAGGCTCAGATACGCAGTATTTT. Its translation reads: CASSLGQGGSDTQYF.